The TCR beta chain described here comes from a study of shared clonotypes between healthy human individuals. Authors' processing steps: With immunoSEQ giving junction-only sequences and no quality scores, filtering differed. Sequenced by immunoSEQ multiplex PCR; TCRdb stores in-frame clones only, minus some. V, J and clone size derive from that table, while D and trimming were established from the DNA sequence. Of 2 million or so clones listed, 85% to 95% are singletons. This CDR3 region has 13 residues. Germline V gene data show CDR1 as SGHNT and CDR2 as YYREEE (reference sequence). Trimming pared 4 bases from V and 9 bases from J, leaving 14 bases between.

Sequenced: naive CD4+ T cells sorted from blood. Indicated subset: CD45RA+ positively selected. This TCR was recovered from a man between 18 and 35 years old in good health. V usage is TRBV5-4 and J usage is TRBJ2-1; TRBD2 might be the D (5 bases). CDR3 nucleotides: TGTGCCAGCAGCGACGGGGTACCTTTTGAGCAGTTCTTC. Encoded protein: CASSDGVPFEQFF.